The 27 T cell receptor beta chains listed next were all sequenced from one sample in a study of persistence of HIV-infected CD4 T cells. Cells were stimulated with overlapping HIV-1 Gag 15-mer peptides. Sorted nonresponding memory CD4+ T cells were CD40L-negative, CD69-negative, CD45RO-high. The immunoSEQ assay was version 4, run in survey mode. The assay was immunoSEQ multiplex PCR, and TCRdb's table has in-frame clones only and misses some. Among about 64,000 clones listed, just under 75% were seen once. The antigens for these receptors are not known. The sequences come from CD4+ T cells sorted from PBMCs after approximately 18-hour stimulation, collected from a patient who received antiretroviral therapy. These receptors all stem from an adult man with HIV who was CMV-seropositive.

The CDR3 sequence: CASSQVASGGESGQYF. The CDR3 nucleotides read TGTGCCAGCAGCCAAGTGGCTAGCGGGGGCGAAAGCGGGCAGTATTTT. The rearrangement links TRBV4-2 to TRBJ2-3; 10 bases fit TRBD2. The CDR3 is made up of 16 amino acids. The V gene's germline CDR1 is LGHNA and CDR2 YNFKEQ. V lost 1 base, J lost 11 bases, and 12 bases stayed unmatched.

The rearrangement links TRBV2 to TRBJ2-3, with 8 bases identical to TRBD2. V was pared by 5 bases and J by 0 bases, with 7 bases of the junction left unmatched. CDR3 length equals 16 residues. CDR1 SNHLY and CDR2 FYNNEI come from the germline V gene. The CDR3 sequence is CASSPISGKSTDTQYF. CDR3 coding DNA: TGTGCCAGCAGTCCCATTAGCGGGAAAAGCACAGATACGCAGTATTTT.

The gene calls are TRBV4-2 and TRBJ1-2, with no clear D. V gave up 0 bases and J gave up 2 bases, with 16 bases separating them. The CDR3 extends over 17 amino acids. The germline CDR1 and CDR2 sequences are LGHNA and YNFKEQ. CDR3 sequence reads: CASSQDSITTGNYGYTF. The CDR3 DNA follows: TGTGCCAGCAGCCAAGACTCGATTACGACGGGGAACTATGGCTACACCTTC.

The chain joins TRBV28 to TRBJ1-2; no clear D gene. CDR3 length equals 11 residues. Deletions cut 6 bases from V and 6 bases from J, with 8 bases between. Germline V gene data show CDR1 as MDHEN and CDR2 as SYDVKM. CDR3 region: CASRGLDGYTF. The CDR3 DNA follows: TGTGCCAGCAGGGGGTTGGATGGCTACACCTTC.

This clone showed up just a few times. The rearrangement links TRBV12-5 to TRBJ2-7; 7 bases match TRBD1. The CDR3 is 16 amino acids. The V and J ends lost 1 base and 0 bases, in that order; junction bases with no gene match: 6. Per the germline V gene, CDR1 is LGHNT and CDR2 is FRNRAP. The CDR3 coding sequence is TGTGCTAGTGGTTTGGCCCTCGGGACAGCCTCCTACGAGCAGTACTTC. This sequence encodes CASGLALGTASYEQYF.

This sequence joins TRBV5-5 and TRBJ2-1; D is unclear. The CDR3 is 15 amino acids. V dropped 2 bases and J dropped 0 bases, with 9 bases sitting between them. Per the germline V gene, CDR1 is SGHKS and CDR2 is YYEKEE (reference sequence). CDR3 DNA: TGTGCCAGCAGCTTTGGGCCTTCCTCCTACAATGAGCAGTTCTTC. Encoded protein: CASSFGPSSYNEQFF.

The table lists this clone with a few counts. The CDR3 DNA follows: TGTGCCAGCAGTGTGGGGCTAGCGGTTAAAAACATTCAGTACTTC. It specifies CASSVGLAVKNIQYF. This chain connects TRBV2 to TRBJ2-4, with 7 bases matching TRBD2. Looked up from germline, CDR1 is SNHLY and CDR2 is FYNNEI. This CDR3 has 15 residues. Trimming cost V 4 bases and J 4 bases; bases outside gene matches: 7.

V usage is TRBV6-6 and J usage is TRBJ1-6; a possible D gene is TRBD1 (6 bases). The CDR3 is 14 amino acids. Germline V CDR1 and CDR2: MNHNY, SVGAGI (reference sequence). V was cut by 5 bases and J by 10 bases, with 15 bases left in between. Written as DNA, the CDR3 is TGTGCCAGCAGTCTAGACAGGAATGCATCACCCCTCCACTTT. Translating it yields CASSLDRNASPLHF.

The chain is built from TRBV3-1 (or the pseudogene TRBV3-2) and TRBJ1-4; D gene ambiguous. CDR3 length equals 14 residues. The V gene's germline CDR1 is LGHDT and CDR2 YNNKEL (reference sequence). The V and J ends lost 3 bases and 5 bases respectively, with 10 bases between them. The CDR3 DNA reads as TGTGCCAGCAGCCATAGCTTCTCAAATGAAAAACTGTTTTTT. Its translation: CASSHSFSNEKLFF.

V is TRBV10-1 and J is TRBJ1-5; 7 bases are a match to TRBD1. The germline V gene has CDR1 WNHNN and CDR2 SYGVQD (reference sequence). The CDR3 length is 14 residues. The J segment lost 5 bases and the V segment lost 5 bases, leaving 6 bases of the junction unmatched. CDR3 loop: CASSPGGTHQPQHF. CDR3 in DNA: TGCGCCAGCAGTCCAGGGGGGACGCATCAGCCCCAGCATTTT.

The rearrangement links TRBV28 to TRBJ2-5; TRBD2 matches at 8 bases. The CDR3 spans 17 residues. The J segment lost 1 base and the V segment lost 7 bases, leaving 14 bases of the junction unmatched. Germline CDR1 and CDR2: MDHEN and SYDVKM. CDR3 region: CASTSRERGTPQETQYF. CDR3 in DNA: TGTGCCAGCACCAGCAGAGAGCGGGGGACCCCCCAAGAGACCCAGTACTTC.

The rearrangement links TRBV7-9 to TRBJ2-1; D gene uncertain. Trimming left V 0 bases short and J 10 bases short, with 10 bases between. Germline lookup yields CDR1 SEHNR and CDR2 FQNEAQ (reference sequence). The CDR3 length is 13 residues. CDR3 residues: CASSLAGLTEQFF. The DNA for the CDR3 is TGTGCCAGCAGCTTAGCGGGGTTAACGGAGCAGTTCTTC.

This clone appeared once. The rearrangement joins TRBV20-1 to TRBJ1-1, with D tentatively TRBD1 (5 bases). V lost 3 bases, J lost 4 bases, and 12 bases lay in between. Germline-derived CDR1 and CDR2 are DFQATT and SNEGSKA (reference sequence). The CDR3 extends over 13 amino acids. CDR3: CSASKVGLTEAFF. CDR3 in DNA: TGCAGTGCTAGTAAGGTGGGGCTCACTGAAGCTTTCTTT.

The V call is TRBV6-5, the J call TRBJ2-7, with 7 positions matching TRBD1. This CDR3 is built from 14 residues. Germline V gives CDR1 MNHEY, CDR2 SVGAGI. The junction had 5 bases not matched to a gene; V was cut back by 6 bases and J by 0 bases. The CDR3, as DNA: TGTGCCAGCAGGCGGACAGGTCTCTCCTACGAGCAGTACTTC. This codes for CASRRTGLSYEQYF.

The V and J genes are TRBV10-3 and TRBJ1-1; D perhaps matches TRBD1 (6 bases). Germline V gene data show CDR1 as ENHRY and CDR2 as SYGVKD. Trimming removed 6 bases at V and 4 bases at J, with 21 bases between. The CDR3 is made up of 16 amino acids. Here the CDR3 DNA reads TGTGCCATCAGGGGGACTGCCGACAGGCCGGGCACTGAAGCTTTCTTT. It specifies CAIRGTADRPGTEAFF.

This rearrangement joins TRBV4-2 to TRBJ1-2, with 10 bases fitting TRBD1. CDR1 and CDR2 from the germline V gene are LGHNA and YNFKEQ. After removal of 1 base from V and 8 bases from J, the junction contained 7 bases not matched to a gene. The CDR3 totals 15 residues. CDR3 in DNA: TGTGCCAGCAGCCAAGGTCCGGGACAGGGGAGAGGCTACACCTTC. Translating it yields CASSQGPGQGRGYTF.

The chain has TRBV9 and TRBJ1-1, with D tentatively TRBD1 (5 bases). V was clipped by 3 bases and J by 1 base, with 13 bases between them. From germline, CDR1 is SGDLS and CDR2 YYNGEE. The CDR3 is made up of 15 amino acids. The DNA for the CDR3 is TGTGCCAGCAGCGCGCGAGGGGCGGCGAACACTGAAGCTTTCTTT. It translates to CASSARGAANTEAFF.

This clone was counted between two and nine times. The chain couples TRBV10-3 to TRBJ1-3, with 7 bases identical to TRBD1. Trimming at V came to 6 bases and at J to 2 bases, leaving 7 bases not matched to a gene. The CDR3 consists of 15 residues. CDR1 and CDR2 (germline): ENHRY, SYGVKD. The DNA for the CDR3 is TGTGCCATCAGCAATAGGGACAGTCCTGGAAACACCATATATTTT. This codes for CAISNRDSPGNTIYF.

In nucleotides, the CDR3 is TGTGCCAGCAGCTTAATGACAGGGTCTTCACCCCTCCACTTT. Translated, it gives CASSLMTGSSPLHF. The J gene is TRBJ1-6, the V gene TRBV7-2, with 7 bases identical to TRBD1. CDR3 size: 14 residues. The germline V gene encodes CDR1 SGHTA and CDR2 FQGNSA. V shed 2 bases and J 9 bases; nucleotides not matched to a gene: 4.

This clone was seen only once. V is TRBV5-1 and J is TRBJ2-7; 8 positions match TRBD1. J gave up 1 base and V 3 bases, and 6 bases lay outside the gene matches. Germline CDR1 is SGHRS and CDR2 is YFSETQ. The CDR3 has 15 amino acids. As DNA, the CDR3 is TGCGCCAGCAGCTACACAGGGGGTGAATCCTACGAGCAGTACTTC. Protein product: CASSYTGGESYEQYF. Supplemented by reference TRBV5-1 and TRBJ2-7, the full variable domain reads KAGVTQTPRYLIKTRGQQVTLSCSPISGHRSVSWYQQTPGQGLQFLFEYFSETQRNKGNFPGRFSGRQFSNSRSEMNVSTLELGDSALYLCASSYTGGESYEQYFGPGTRLTVT.

J is TRBJ2-7 and V is TRBV5-1, with a tentative D call TRBD1 (5 bases). Germline V gene lookup returns CDR1 SGHRS and CDR2 YFSETQ. This CDR3 is built from 16 residues. The V gene lost 0 bases and the J gene lost 1 base, with 14 bases spanning the gap. CDR3 amino acids: CASSLGFPRESYEQYF. The CDR3, as DNA: TGCGCCAGCAGCTTGGGGTTCCCCAGGGAATCCTACGAGCAGTACTTC.

This chain uses TRBV5-1 with TRBJ2-1; 11 bases map to TRBD2. Germline V gene lookup returns CDR1 SGHRS and CDR2 YFSETQ. Trimming took 3 bases from V and 9 from J; bases not matched to a gene: 8. The CDR3 is made up of 15 amino acids. The CDR3 spells CASSSKLAGEGEQFF. CDR3 in DNA: TGCGCCAGCAGCTCTAAACTAGCGGGGGAGGGTGAGCAGTTCTTC.

The chain has TRBV6-2 or TRBV6-3 and TRBJ2-3; TRBD2 matches 7 bases. Germline V gives CDR1 MNHEY, CDR2 SVGEGT. The trim removed 5 bases at V and 2 bases at J, leaving 7 bases unmatched. The CDR3 covers 15 residues. CDR3 in DNA: TGTGCCAGCAGTCGGGACTACTCAACCACAGATACGCAGTATTTT. It is translated as CASSRDYSTTDTQYF.

The chain uses TRBV7-9 and TRBJ1-1; 8 bases align to TRBD1. Per the germline V gene, CDR1 is SEHNR and CDR2 is FQNEAQ (reference sequence). Germline trimming cut 6 bases from V and 1 base from J; bases unmatched to any gene: 1. The CDR3 runs 13 residues. As DNA, the CDR3 is TGTGCCAGCAGAGACAGGGGGAACACTGAAGCTTTCTTT. Amino acid sequence: CASRDRGNTEAFF.

In its sample, this clone was seen once. The J gene is TRBJ1-2, the V gene TRBV19; D is possibly TRBD1 (5 bases). Per the germline V gene, CDR1 is LNHDA and CDR2 is SQIVND (reference sequence). The CDR3 loop spans 15 amino acids. The V end lost 10 bases, the J end lost 4 bases, and 22 bases lay between the germline ends. The CDR3 region is CATHRGDFGVYGYTF. CDR3 sequence (DNA): TGTGCCACCCATCGGGGGGATTTTGGAGTCTATGGCTACACCTTC.

This clone was counted between two and nine times. The V and J genes are TRBV5-1 and TRBJ1-6; weak D call: TRBD1 (6 bases). From germline, CDR1 is SGHRS and CDR2 YFSETQ. V lost 3 bases and J lost 2, with 6 bases in between. The CDR3 runs to 14 residues. CDR3 sequence (DNA): TGCGCCAGCAGCTGGACAGCCTATAATTCACCCCTCCACTTT. It yields the protein CASSWTAYNSPLHF. Filled out from reference TRBV5-1 and TRBJ1-6, the complete variable domain reads KAGVTQTPRYLIKTRGQQVTLSCSPISGHRSVSWYQQTPGQGLQFLFEYFSETQRNKGNFPGRFSGRQFSNSRSEMNVSTLELGDSALYLCASSWTAYNSPLHFGNGTRLTVT.

The chain links TRBV6-5 to TRBJ1-5; the D is unclear. Per germline, CDR1 MNHEY and CDR2 SVGAGI. This CDR3 contains 13 residues. V dropped 2 bases and J dropped 7 bases, with 9 bases sitting between them. CDR3 amino acids: CASSYPSRQPQHF. The DNA for the CDR3 is TGTGCCAGCAGTTACCCCTCCCGGCAGCCCCAGCATTTT.